A single sample is the source of the 8 T cell receptor beta chains below, sequenced in a study of blood T cell repertoires in COVID-19. Assay: immunoSEQ multiplex PCR; the TCRdb copy retains only in-frame clones and omits some. The table records some 120,000 clones, around three quarters of them present only once. Sequenced material: peripheral blood. The receptor set was obtained from a woman in her seventies with acute or convalescent COVID-19.

V and J are TRBV4-2 and TRBJ1-1, with TRBD1 as a possible D gene (6 bases). Per the germline V gene, CDR1 is LGHNA and CDR2 is YNFKEQ. V was shortened by 0 bases and J by 3 bases, with 17 bases between the two germline ends. The length of the CDR3 is 17 residues. CDR3 region: CASSQDLAGAGDTEAFF. CDR3 nucleotide sequence: TGTGCCAGCAGCCAAGATCTGGCGGGGGCGGGAGACACTGAAGCTTTCTTT.

The chain carries TRBV4-1 and TRBJ2-7, with 8 bases aligning to TRBD1. CDR3 length equals 14 residues. Looked up from germline, CDR1 is MGHRA and CDR2 is YSYEKL. The junction had 4 bases not matched to a gene; V was cut back by 1 base and J by 5 bases. This CDR3 reads CASSQAHRGDEQYF. The DNA for the CDR3 is TGCGCCAGCAGCCAAGCCCACAGGGGGGACGAGCAGTACTTC.

In its sample, this clone was seen once. The chain employs TRBV25-1 and TRBJ2-6; 11 bases map to TRBD1. V was pared by 7 bases and J by 4 bases, with 6 bases of the junction left unmatched. Germline V gene data show CDR1 as MGHDK and CDR2 as SYGVNS. There are 16 residues in the CDR3. The CDR3 DNA sequence: TGTGCCAGCAACGGACAGGGGGCGCAAGGGGCCAACGTCCTGACTTTC. This codes for CASNGQGAQGANVLTF.

This rearrangement joins TRBV19 to TRBJ1-4; no clear D. The CDR3 runs to 15 residues. The germline gives CDR1 LNHDA, CDR2 SQIVND (reference sequence). The germline V and J ends were trimmed by 6 bases and 8 bases, with 19 bases remaining between them. Written as DNA, the CDR3 is TGTGCCAGTAGCCGGACGGGAGGGCTCGACGAAAAACTGTTTTTT. Its translation: CASSRTGGLDEKLFF.

The table lists this clone with a few counts. The genes are TRBV18 and TRBJ1-2; a possible D gene is TRBD1 (5 bases). The length of the CDR3 is 14 residues. Trimming left V 0 bases short and J 4 bases short, with 9 bases between. CDR1 KGHSH and CDR2 LQKENI come from the germline V gene. The DNA for the CDR3 is TGTGCCAGCTCACCACCGCAGGGTGCCTATGGCTACACCTTC. Translation: CASSPPQGAYGYTF.

The sample holds one count of this clone. The J gene is TRBJ1-1, the V gene TRBV4-3; the D is unclear. V lost 0 bases, J lost 7 bases, and 9 bases lay in between. Germline CDR1 reads LGHNA; CDR2 reads YSLEER. The CDR3 consists of 13 residues. The CDR3 DNA sequence: TGCGCCAGCAGCCAAGACCTACGTTATGAAGCTTTCTTT. Its protein is CASSQDLRYEAFF.

About this clone itself: Other DNA sequences from this sample encode an identical CDR3 as well. The chain employs TRBV10-3 and TRBJ2-7; TRBD1 agrees at 11 bases. The CDR3 runs to 14 residues. Germline CDR1 ENHRY, CDR2 SYGVKD. With V trimmed by 4 bases and J by 1 base, 0 bases remained unmatched. CDR3 DNA: TGTGCCATCAGTGGGGACAGGGGGTCCTACGAGCAGTACTTC. Its translation: CAISGDRGSYEQYF.

The chain uses TRBV28 and TRBJ2-7; 11 bases agree with TRBD1. CDR1 and CDR2 (germline): MDHEN, SYDVKM. The J segment lost 4 bases and the V segment lost 6 bases, leaving 5 bases of the junction unmatched. The CDR3 extends over 14 amino acids. CDR3 amino acids: CASRGTGGEYEQYF. CDR3 in DNA: TGTGCCAGCAGAGGGACAGGGGGTGAGTACGAGCAGTACTTC.